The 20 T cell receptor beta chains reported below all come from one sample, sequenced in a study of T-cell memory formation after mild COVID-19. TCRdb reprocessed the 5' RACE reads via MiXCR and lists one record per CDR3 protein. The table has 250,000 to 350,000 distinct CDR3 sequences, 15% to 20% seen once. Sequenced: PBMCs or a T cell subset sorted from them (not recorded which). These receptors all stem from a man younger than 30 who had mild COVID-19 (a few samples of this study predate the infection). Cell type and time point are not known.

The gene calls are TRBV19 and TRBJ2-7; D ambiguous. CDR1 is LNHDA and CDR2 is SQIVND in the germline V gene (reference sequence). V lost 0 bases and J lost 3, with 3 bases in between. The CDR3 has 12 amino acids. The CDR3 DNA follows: TGTGCCAGTAGTATAGACGGCTACGAGCAGTACTTC. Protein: CASSIDGYEQYF.

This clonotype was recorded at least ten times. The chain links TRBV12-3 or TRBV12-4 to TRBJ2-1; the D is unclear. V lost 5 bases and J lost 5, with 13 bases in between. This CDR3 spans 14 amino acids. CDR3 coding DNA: TGTGCCAGCAGTACGTTTGTGATGAACAATGAGCAGTTCTTC. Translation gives CASSTFVMNNEQFF.

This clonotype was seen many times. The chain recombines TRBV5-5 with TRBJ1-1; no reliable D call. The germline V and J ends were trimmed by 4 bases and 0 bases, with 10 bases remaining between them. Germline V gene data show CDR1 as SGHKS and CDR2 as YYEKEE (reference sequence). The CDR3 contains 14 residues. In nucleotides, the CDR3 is TGTGCCAGCAGCGTCGGGGTTCTGAACACTGAAGCTTTCTTT. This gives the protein CASSVGVLNTEAFF.

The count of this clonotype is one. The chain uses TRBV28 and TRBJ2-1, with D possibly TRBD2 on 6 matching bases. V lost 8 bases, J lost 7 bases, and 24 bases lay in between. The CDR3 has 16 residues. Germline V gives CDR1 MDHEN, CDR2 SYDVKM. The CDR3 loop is CASYPRGGKDMNEQFF. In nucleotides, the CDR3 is TGTGCCAGCTACCCCCGCGGAGGGAAGGACATGAATGAGCAGTTCTTC.

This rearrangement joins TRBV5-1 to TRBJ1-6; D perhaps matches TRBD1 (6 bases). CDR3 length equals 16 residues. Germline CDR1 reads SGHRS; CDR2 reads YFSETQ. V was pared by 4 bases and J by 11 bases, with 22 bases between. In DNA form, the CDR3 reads TGCGCCAGCAGCACCCCCACGGTGGAGGGACATACACCCCTCCACTTT. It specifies CASSTPTVEGHTPLHF.

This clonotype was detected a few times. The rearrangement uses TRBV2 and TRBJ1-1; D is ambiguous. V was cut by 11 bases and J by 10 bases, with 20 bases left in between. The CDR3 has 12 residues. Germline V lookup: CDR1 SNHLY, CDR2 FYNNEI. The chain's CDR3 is CASIRAMPGAFF. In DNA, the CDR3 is TGTGCCTCGATCCGAGCGATGCCAGGAGCTTTCTTT.

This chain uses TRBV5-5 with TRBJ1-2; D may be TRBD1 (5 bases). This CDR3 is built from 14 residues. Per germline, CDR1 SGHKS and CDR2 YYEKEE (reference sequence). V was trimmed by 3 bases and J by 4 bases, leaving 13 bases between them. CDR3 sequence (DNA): TGTGCCAGCAGCTACCGGGACGGCCCCTATGGCTACACCTTC. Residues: CASSYRDGPYGYTF.

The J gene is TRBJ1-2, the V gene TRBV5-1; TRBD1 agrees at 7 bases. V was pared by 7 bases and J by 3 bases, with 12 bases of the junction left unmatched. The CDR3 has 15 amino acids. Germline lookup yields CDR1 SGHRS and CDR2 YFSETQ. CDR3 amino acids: CASGRGQGGYYGYTF. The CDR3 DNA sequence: TGCGCCAGCGGCAGGGGCCAGGGGGGATACTATGGCTACACCTTC.

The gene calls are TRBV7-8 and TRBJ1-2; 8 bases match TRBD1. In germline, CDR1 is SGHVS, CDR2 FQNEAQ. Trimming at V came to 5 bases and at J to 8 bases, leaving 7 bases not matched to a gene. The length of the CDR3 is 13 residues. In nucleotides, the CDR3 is TGTGCCAGCAGCCCTCGGACAGGGTTCGGCTACACCTTC. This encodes CASSPRTGFGYTF.

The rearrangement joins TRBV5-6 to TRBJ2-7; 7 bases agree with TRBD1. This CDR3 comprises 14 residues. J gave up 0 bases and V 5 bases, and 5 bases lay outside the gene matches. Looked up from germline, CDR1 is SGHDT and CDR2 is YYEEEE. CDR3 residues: CASRRQGVSYEQYV. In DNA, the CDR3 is TGTGCCAGCAGGCGACAGGGTGTCTCCTACGAGCAGTACGTC.

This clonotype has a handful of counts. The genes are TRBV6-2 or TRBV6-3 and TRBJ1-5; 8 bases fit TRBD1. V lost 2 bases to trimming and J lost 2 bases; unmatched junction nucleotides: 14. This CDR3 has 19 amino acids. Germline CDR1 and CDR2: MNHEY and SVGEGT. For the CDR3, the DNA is TGTGCCAGCAGTTACGAGTTTGGGACAGGCTCGAGTGGCAATCAGCCCCAGCATTTT. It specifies CASSYEFGTGSSGNQPQHF.

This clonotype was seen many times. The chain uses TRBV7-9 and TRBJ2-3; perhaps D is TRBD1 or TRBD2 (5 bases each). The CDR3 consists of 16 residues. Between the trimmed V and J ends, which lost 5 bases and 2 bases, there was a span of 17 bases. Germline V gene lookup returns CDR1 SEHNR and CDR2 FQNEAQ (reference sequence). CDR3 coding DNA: TGTGCCAGCAGCCCGACGGGGCGAGGGTCCACAGATACGCAGTATTTT. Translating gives CASSPTGRGSTDTQYF.

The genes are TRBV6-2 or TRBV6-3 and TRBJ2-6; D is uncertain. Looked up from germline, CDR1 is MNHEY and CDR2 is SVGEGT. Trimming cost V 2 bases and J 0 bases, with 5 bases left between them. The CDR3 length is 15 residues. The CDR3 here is CASSYGVSGANVLTF. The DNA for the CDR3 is TGTGCCAGCAGTTACGGGGTCTCTGGGGCCAACGTCCTGACTTTC.

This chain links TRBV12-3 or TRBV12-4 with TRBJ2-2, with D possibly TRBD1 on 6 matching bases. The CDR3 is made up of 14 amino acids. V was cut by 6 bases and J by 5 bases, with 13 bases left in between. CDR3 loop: CASRGRTATGELFF. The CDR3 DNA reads TGTGCCAGCAGGGGCAGGACAGCTACCGGGGAGCTGTTTTTT.

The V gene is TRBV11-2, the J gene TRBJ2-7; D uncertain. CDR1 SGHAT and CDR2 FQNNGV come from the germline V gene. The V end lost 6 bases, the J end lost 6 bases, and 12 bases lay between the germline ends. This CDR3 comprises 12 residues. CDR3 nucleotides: TGTGCCAGCAGATCTCCAACGGGCGAGCAGTACTTC. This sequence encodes CASRSPTGEQYF.

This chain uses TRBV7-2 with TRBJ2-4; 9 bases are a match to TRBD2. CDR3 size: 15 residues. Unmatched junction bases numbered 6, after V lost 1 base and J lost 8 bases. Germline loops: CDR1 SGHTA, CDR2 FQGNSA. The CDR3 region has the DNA TGTGCCAGCAGCTTAGTAGCGGGGGCTGGAGACATTCAGTACTTC. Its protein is CASSLVAGAGDIQYF.

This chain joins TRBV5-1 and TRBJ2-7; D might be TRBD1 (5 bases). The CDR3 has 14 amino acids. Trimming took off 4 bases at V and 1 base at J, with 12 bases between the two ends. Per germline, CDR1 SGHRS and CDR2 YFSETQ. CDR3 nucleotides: TGCGCCAGCAGCGCTAGTGCAGGGTCCTACGAGCAGTACTTC. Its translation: CASSASAGSYEQYF.

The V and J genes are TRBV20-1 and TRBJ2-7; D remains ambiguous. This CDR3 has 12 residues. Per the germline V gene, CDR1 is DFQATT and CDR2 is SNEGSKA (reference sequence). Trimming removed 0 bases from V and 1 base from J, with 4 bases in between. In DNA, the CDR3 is TGCAGTGCTAGAGACCAGTCCTACGAGCAGTACGTC. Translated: CSARDQSYEQYV.

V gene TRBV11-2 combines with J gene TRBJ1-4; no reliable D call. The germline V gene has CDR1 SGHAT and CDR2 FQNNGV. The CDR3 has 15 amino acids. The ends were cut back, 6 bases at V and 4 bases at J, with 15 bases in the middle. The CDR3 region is CASSITAGGNEKLFF. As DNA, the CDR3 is TGTGCCAGCAGTATTACAGCAGGCGGTAATGAAAAACTGTTTTTT.

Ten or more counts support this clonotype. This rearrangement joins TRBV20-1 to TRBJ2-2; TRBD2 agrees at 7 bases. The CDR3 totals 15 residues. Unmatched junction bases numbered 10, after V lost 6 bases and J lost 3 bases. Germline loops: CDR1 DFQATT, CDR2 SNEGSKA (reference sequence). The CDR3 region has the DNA TGCAGTGCCAGGCGAGAGCGGGGTTACACCGGGGAGCTGTTTTTT. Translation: CSARRERGYTGELFF.